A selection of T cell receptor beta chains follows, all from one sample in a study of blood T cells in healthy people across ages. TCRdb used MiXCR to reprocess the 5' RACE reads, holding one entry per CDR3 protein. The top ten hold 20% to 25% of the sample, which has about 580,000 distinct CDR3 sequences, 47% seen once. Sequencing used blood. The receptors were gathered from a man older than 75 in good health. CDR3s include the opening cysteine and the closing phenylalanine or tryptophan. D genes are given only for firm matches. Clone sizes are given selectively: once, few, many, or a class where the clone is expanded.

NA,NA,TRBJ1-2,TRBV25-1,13,CASSELESYGYTF,TGTGCCAGCAGTGAACTCGAGAGCTATGGCTACACCTTC
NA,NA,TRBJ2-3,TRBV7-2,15,CASTLRWRGTDTQYF,TGTGCCAGCACCCTCCGTTGGAGGGGCACAGATACGCAGTATTTT
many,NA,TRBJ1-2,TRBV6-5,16,CASSYPRGRGVYGYTF,TGTGCCAGCAGTTACCCGCGAGGGAGAGGGGTCTATGGCTACACCTTC
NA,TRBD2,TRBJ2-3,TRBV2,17,CASSERGLAGDTDTQYF,TGTGCCAGCAGTGAAAGGGGGTTAGCGGGGGACACAGATACGCAGTATTTT
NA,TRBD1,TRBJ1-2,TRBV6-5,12,CTSSRQGGGDTF,TGTACCAGCAGTCGACAGGGAGGAGGCGACACCTTC
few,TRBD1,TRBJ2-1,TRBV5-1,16,CASSSLRGSSYNEQFF,TGCGCCAGCAGCTCCCTCAGGGGGAGCTCCTACAATGAGCAGTTCTTC
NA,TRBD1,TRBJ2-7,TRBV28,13,CASSWDRAYEQYF,TGTGCCAGCAGTTGGGACAGGGCCTACGAGCAGTACTTC
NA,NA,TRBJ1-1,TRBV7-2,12,CASSTQDGGAFF,TGTGCCAGCAGCACCCAGGACGGGGGGGCTTTCTTT
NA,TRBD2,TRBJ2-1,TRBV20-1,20,CSARDIGTSGSHSSYNEQFF,TGCAGTGCTAGGGATATCGGGACTAGCGGGAGCCATAGCTCCTACAATGAGCAGTTCTTC
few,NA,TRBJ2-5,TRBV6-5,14,CASSPRGNKETQYF,TGTGCCAGCAGTCCCCGCGGGAATAAAGAGACCCAGTACTTC
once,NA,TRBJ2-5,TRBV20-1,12,CSAGGGEETQYF,TGCAGTGCAGGGGGGGGGGAAGAGACCCAGTACTTC
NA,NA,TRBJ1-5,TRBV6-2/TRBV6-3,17,CASSRYEDSWGNQPQHF,TGTGCCAGCAGCCGGTACGAGGATAGTTGGGGCAATCAGCCCCAGCATTTT
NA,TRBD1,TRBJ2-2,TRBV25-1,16,CASSDPGTANTGELFF,TGTGCCAGCAGTGATCCCGGGACAGCTAACACCGGGGAGCTGTTTTTT
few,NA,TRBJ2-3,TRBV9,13,CASSRGTTDTQYF,TGTGCCAGCAGCCGCGGAACCACAGATACGCAGTATTTT
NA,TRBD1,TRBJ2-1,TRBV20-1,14,CSAPGQEPYNEQFF,TGCAGTGCTCCCGGACAGGAACCCTACAATGAGCAGTTCTTC
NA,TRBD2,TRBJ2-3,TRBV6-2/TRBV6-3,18,CASSYPTSGGVSTDTQYF,TGTGCCAGCAGTTACCCGACTAGCGGGGGAGTAAGCACAGATACGCAGTATTTT
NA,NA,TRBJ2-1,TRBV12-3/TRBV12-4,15,CASSLRGTIYNEQFF,TGTGCCAGCAGTTTACGGGGGACCATTTACAATGAGCAGTTCTTC
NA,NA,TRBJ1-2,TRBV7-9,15,CASIASQVTNYGYTF,TGTGCCAGCATCGCATCGCAGGTGACTAACTATGGCTACACCTTC
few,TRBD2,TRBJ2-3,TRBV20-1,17,CSARDQRLAGSTDTQYF,TGCAGTGCTAGAGATCAGCGTCTAGCGGGATCCACAGATACGCAGTATTTT
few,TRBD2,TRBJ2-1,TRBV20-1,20,CSARVSATSGREISRNEQFF,TGCAGTGCTAGAGTTTCGGCGACTAGCGGGAGGGAGATTTCCCGAAATGAGCAGTTCTTC
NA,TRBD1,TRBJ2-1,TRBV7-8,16,CASSSGTGTGSNEQFF,TGTGCCAGCAGCTCGGGCACCGGGACAGGCAGCAATGAGCAGTTCTTC
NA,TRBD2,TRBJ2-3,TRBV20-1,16,CSAREGDSGDPDTQYF,TGCAGTGCTAGAGAGGGGGATAGCGGGGACCCAGATACGCAGTATTTT
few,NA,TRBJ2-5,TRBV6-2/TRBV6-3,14,CASSYVTAEETQYF,TGTGCCAGCAGTTACGTGACAGCTGAAGAGACCCAGTACTTC
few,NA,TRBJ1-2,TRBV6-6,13,CAGRGGENYGYTF,TGTGCCGGGAGAGGGGGGGAGAACTATGGCTACACCTTC
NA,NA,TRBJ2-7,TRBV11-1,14,CASELSDSSYEQYF,TGTGCCAGCGAACTCTCGGATAGCTCCTACGAGCAGTACTTC
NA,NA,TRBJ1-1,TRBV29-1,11,CSVETMPPAFF,TGCAGCGTTGAGACTATGCCCCCAGCTTTCTTT
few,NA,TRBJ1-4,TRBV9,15,CASSVGVQGGEKLFF,TGTGCCAGCAGCGTAGGGGTACAGGGTGGTGAAAAACTGTTTTTT
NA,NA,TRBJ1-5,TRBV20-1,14,CSALTEYSNQPQHF,TGCAGTGCGCTGACAGAGTATAGCAATCAGCCCCAGCATTTT
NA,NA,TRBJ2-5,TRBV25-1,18,CASSESPNRVVSKETQYF,TGTGCCAGCAGTGAATCCCCCAACAGGGTGGTGAGCAAAGAGACCCAGTACTTC
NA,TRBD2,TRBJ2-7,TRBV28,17,CASSLLAGGNRPYEQYF,TGTGCCAGCAGTTTACTAGCGGGAGGGAATCGGCCTTACGAGCAGTACTTC
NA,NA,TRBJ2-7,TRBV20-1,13,CSAHLAETYEQYF,TGCAGTGCTCACTTAGCGGAAACCTACGAGCAGTACTTC
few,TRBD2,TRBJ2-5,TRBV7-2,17,CASSFQAGGGAQETQYF,TGTGCCAGCAGCTTTCAAGCGGGAGGGGGGGCCCAAGAGACCCAGTACTTC
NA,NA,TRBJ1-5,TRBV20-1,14,CSASDPAKNQPQHF,TGCAGTGCTAGTGACCCTGCGAAGAATCAGCCCCAGCATTTT
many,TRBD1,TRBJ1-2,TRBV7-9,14,CASSPLDRAHGYTF,TGTGCCAGCAGCCCCTTGGACAGGGCGCATGGCTACACCTTC
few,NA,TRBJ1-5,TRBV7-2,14,CASSWPRGNQPQHF,TGTGCCAGCAGCTGGCCCCGGGGCAATCAGCCCCAGCATTTT
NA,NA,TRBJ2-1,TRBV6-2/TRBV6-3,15,CASSPRTATYNEQFF,TGTGCCAGCAGCCCCAGGACGGCTACCTACAATGAGCAGTTCTTC
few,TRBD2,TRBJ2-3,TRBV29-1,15,CSEQTSGVSTDTQYF,TGCAGCGAGCAGACTAGCGGGGTTAGCACAGATACGCAGTATTTT
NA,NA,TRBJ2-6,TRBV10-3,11,CAISGANALTF,TGTGCCATCTCTGGGGCCAACGCCCTGACTTTC
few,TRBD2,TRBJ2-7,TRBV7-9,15,CASSWPPSGAYEQYF,TGTGCCAGCAGTTGGCCCCCTAGCGGTGCCTACGAGCAGTACTTC